The 32 T cell receptor beta chains below all came from one sample that was sequenced in a study of T cell responses to AZD1222 COVID-19 vaccine. Assay used: immunoSEQ multiplex PCR; TCRdb lists only in-frame clones, some missing. The table shows over 85,000 clones, with around 90% occurring only once. Sequenced here: peripheral blood, sampled on day 0 of AZD1222 vaccination. The receptors come from an adult in good health.

The V and J genes are TRBV7-8 and TRBJ1-6; D remains ambiguous. Germline CDR1 SGHVS, CDR2 FQNEAQ. This CDR3 has 15 amino acids. V lost 4 bases and J lost 6, with 13 bases in between. The CDR3 nucleotides are TGTGCCAGCAGCTATGAGACACTTCCTAATTCACCCCTCCACTTT. Translation gives CASSYETLPNSPLHF.

The J gene is TRBJ1-1, the V gene TRBV5-1, with D unclear. This CDR3 has 14 residues. Germline values: CDR1 SGHRS, CDR2 YFSETQ. The V gene lost 0 bases and the J gene lost 1 base, with 7 bases spanning the gap. The CDR3 bases are TGCGCCAGCAGCTTGGGGATTAGGAACACTGAAGCTTTCTTT. Residues: CASSLGIRNTEAFF. The variable domain in full, with the rest retrieved from reference TRBV5-1 and TRBJ1-1, is KAGVTQTPRYLIKTRGQQVTLSCSPISGHRSVSWYQQTPGQGLQFLFEYFSETQRNKGNFPGRFSGRQFSNSRSEMNVSTLELGDSALYLCASSLGIRNTEAFFGQGTRLTVV.

The chain uses TRBV7-9 and TRBJ2-3; possibly TRBD2 for D (6 bases). Trimming stripped 3 bases from V and 6 bases from J, with 10 bases between. The CDR3 totals 13 residues. CDR1 SEHNR and CDR2 FQNEAQ come from the germline V gene (reference sequence). CDR3 region: CASSFGGMDTQYF. The CDR3 nucleotides are TGTGCCAGCAGCTTCGGCGGGATGGATACGCAGTATTTT.

This rearrangement joins TRBV4-1 to TRBJ1-5, with D tentatively TRBD1 (6 bases). The CDR3 has 14 residues. Germline CDR1 is MGHRA and CDR2 is YSYEKL. V dropped 0 bases and J dropped 8 bases, with 11 bases sitting between them. The CDR3 here is CASSQEGGAEPQHF. Here the CDR3 DNA reads TGCGCCAGCAGCCAAGAGGGGGGCGCGGAGCCCCAGCATTTT.

This sequence joins TRBV3-1 (or the pseudogene TRBV3-2) and TRBJ1-5, with D uncertain. The length of the CDR3 is 14 residues. Per the germline V gene, CDR1 is LGHDT and CDR2 is YNNKEL (reference sequence). The ends were cut back, 5 bases at V and 5 bases at J, with 13 bases in the middle. The CDR3 DNA follows: TGTGCCAGCAGCTTTGGGGTTATGGATCAGCCCCAGCATTTT. This sequence encodes CASSFGVMDQPQHF.

V usage is TRBV12-5 and J usage is TRBJ2-1; D might be TRBD1 or TRBD2, each matching 5 bases. Trimming cost V 1 base and J 4 bases, with 8 bases left between them. The CDR3 covers 14 residues. Germline CDR1 LGHNT, CDR2 FRNRAP. CDR3 sequence: CASGLGGTYNEQFF. For the CDR3, the DNA is TGTGCTAGTGGTTTGGGGGGGACGTACAATGAGCAGTTCTTC. The full variable domain, in which reference TRBV12-5 and TRBJ2-1 provide the parts outside the CDR3, is DARVTQTPRHKVTEMGQEVTMRCQPILGHNTVFWYRQTMMQGLELLAYFRNRAPLDDSGMPKDRFSAEMPDATLATLKIQPSEPRDSAVYFCASGLGGTYNEQFFGPGTRLTVL.

The sample holds a few counts of this clone. The gene calls are TRBV2 and TRBJ1-1; D is uncertain. Germline V gives CDR1 SNHLY, CDR2 FYNNEI. The ends were cut back, 3 bases at V and 1 base at J, with 9 bases in the middle. This CDR3 has 14 amino acids. The CDR3 sequence is CASSDVSSNTEAFF. CDR3 in DNA: TGTGCCAGCAGTGATGTGTCCTCGAACACTGAAGCTTTCTTT.

This sequence joins TRBV7-6 and TRBJ1-4; no definite D call. Germline CDR1 is SGHVS and CDR2 is FNYEAQ. The CDR3 is made up of 16 amino acids. Trimming removed 2 bases at V and 0 bases at J, with 10 bases between. CDR3 DNA sequence: TGTGCCAGCAGCTTAAATGCGGCCGCAACTAATGAAAAACTGTTTTTT. This encodes CASSLNAAATNEKLFF.

This sequence joins TRBV25-1 and TRBJ1-5, with TRBD1 as a possible D gene (6 bases). CDR3 size: 14 residues. The V gene lost 2 bases and the J gene lost 4 bases, with 9 bases spanning the gap. Germline CDR1 reads MGHDK; CDR2 reads SYGVNS. The CDR3 spells CASSEQGRNQPQHF. The CDR3 DNA is TGTGCCAGCAGTGAACAGGGGCGAAATCAGCCCCAGCATTTT.

The rearrangement joins TRBV11-1 to TRBJ2-5, with D possibly matching TRBD2 (6 bases). The CDR3 totals 14 residues. Germline V lookup: CDR1 SGHAT, CDR2 FQDESV (reference sequence). Trimming shortened V by 3 bases and J by 3 bases, and 11 bases separated the two germline ends. The CDR3 loop reads CASSFREYEETQYF. The CDR3 DNA is TGTGCCAGCAGCTTCCGGGAGTATGAAGAGACCCAGTACTTC.

The chain uses TRBV4-1 and TRBJ2-4, with D maybe TRBD2 (6 bases). V was trimmed by 0 bases and J by 7 bases, leaving 19 bases between them. CDR1 and CDR2 from the germline V gene are MGHRA and YSYEKL. This CDR3 spans 17 amino acids. CDR3 amino acids: CASSQEISGVGLNIQYF. Here the CDR3 DNA reads TGCGCCAGCAGCCAAGAAATCTCGGGGGTGGGGTTGAACATTCAGTACTTC.

The V and J genes are TRBV12-3 or TRBV12-4 and TRBJ1-4, with D possibly matching TRBD1 (5 bases). This CDR3 contains 12 residues. V gave up 4 bases and J gave up 10 bases, with 10 bases separating them. The CDR3 reads CASSYGAGKLFF. Here the CDR3 DNA reads TGTGCCAGCAGTTACGGGGCTGGAAAACTGTTTTTT.

The chain's CDR3 is CSVGEETQYF. CDR3 DNA: TGCAGTGTTGGGGAGGAGACCCAGTACTTC. J is TRBJ2-5 and V is TRBV20-1; TRBD2 might be the D (5 bases). The length of the CDR3 is 10 residues. V was trimmed by 7 bases and J by 5 bases, leaving 8 bases between them. Germline assignment: CDR1 DFQATT and CDR2 SNEGSKA (reference sequence).

The V gene is TRBV6-6, the J gene TRBJ1-2; D is possibly TRBD1 (6 bases). This CDR3 comprises 14 residues. Per germline, CDR1 MNHNY and CDR2 SVGAGI (reference sequence). The V end lost 2 bases, the J end lost 5 bases, and 12 bases lay between the germline ends. CDR3 sequence: CASSYKAGEYGYTF. Written as DNA, the CDR3 is TGTGCCAGCAGTTACAAGGCAGGGGAATATGGCTACACCTTC.

This clone was seen only once. This chain links TRBV9 with TRBJ2-3; D is unclear. The CDR3 runs to 14 residues. The V end was cut by 0 bases, the J end by 2 bases, with 7 bases between. Germline CDR1 is SGDLS and CDR2 is YYNGEE. CDR3: CASSVGETTDTQYF. The CDR3 nucleotides read TGTGCCAGCAGCGTAGGAGAGACCACAGATACGCAGTATTTT.

On this clone itself: The junction differs from germline at one of its ends, possibly a read error. Other DNA sequences from this sample encode an identical CDR3 as well. This rearrangement joins TRBV18 to TRBJ1-2; the D gene is possibly TRBD1 (6 bases). CDR3 size: 14 residues. Germline V gene data show CDR1 as KGHSH and CDR2 as LQKENI. The CDR3 loop reads CASSGDQGNYGYTF. The CDR3 DNA reads TGCGCCAGCTCGGGGGATCAGGGGAACTATGGCTACACCTTC.

The chain employs TRBV11-3 and TRBJ1-4; possibly TRBD1 for D (6 bases). The CDR3 extends over 16 amino acids. CDR1 is SGHNT and CDR2 is YENEEA in the germline V gene. V gave up 8 bases and J gave up 5 bases, with 21 bases separating them. Here the CDR3 reads CASQLNSRGANEKLFF. The CDR3 DNA reads TGTGCCAGCCAGTTAAACTCCAGGGGCGCGAATGAAAAACTGTTTTTT.

The chain uses TRBV28 and TRBJ1-6; D is undetermined. Per germline, CDR1 MDHEN and CDR2 SYDVKM. CDR3 length: 15 amino acids. V was clipped by 4 bases and J by 6 bases, with 13 bases between them. The CDR3 spells CASSSGTTGNSPLHF. Here the CDR3 DNA reads TGTGCCAGCAGTTCTGGTACAACGGGTAATTCACCCCTCCACTTT.

The chain is built from TRBV7-7 and TRBJ2-1; D may correspond to TRBD1 or TRBD2 (5 bases each). Germline assignment: CDR1 SSHAT and CDR2 FNYEAQ (reference sequence). V lost 2 bases, J lost 8 bases, and 22 bases lay in between. This CDR3 is built from 17 residues. The CDR3 DNA reads as TGTGCCAGCAGCTTAAAGGTCGTCGGGGACCATGGAGATGAGCAGTTCTTC. It yields the protein CASSLKVVGDHGDEQFF. The full variable domain, in which reference TRBV7-7 and TRBJ2-1 provide the parts outside the CDR3, is GAGVSQSPRYKVTKRGQDVTLRCDPISSHATLYWYQQALGQGPEFLTYFNYEAQPDKSGLPSDRFSAERPEGSISTLTIQRTEQRDSAMYRCASSLKVVGDHGDEQFFGPGTRLTVL.

This chain links TRBV19 with TRBJ1-6; the D is unclear. Trimming took off 3 bases at V and 7 bases at J, with 7 bases between the two ends. CDR1 and CDR2 from the germline V gene are LNHDA and SQIVND (reference sequence). The CDR3 is made up of 13 amino acids. This chain's CDR3 is CASSIGGNSPLHF. As DNA, the CDR3 is TGTGCCAGTAGTATCGGAGGGAATTCACCCCTCCACTTT.

The CDR3 nucleotides read TGTGCCAGCAGCCCGATGGACAGAAGCAGCGGGGAGCTGTTTTTT. Amino acid sequence: CASSPMDRSSGELFF. This sequence joins TRBV7-9 and TRBJ2-2; weak D call: TRBD1 (6 bases). V was shortened by 5 bases and J by 7 bases, with 17 bases between the two germline ends. CDR3 size: 15 residues. The germline V gene has CDR1 SEHNR and CDR2 FQNEAQ (reference sequence).

This chain uses TRBV4-1 with TRBJ2-2; D remains ambiguous. Deletions cut 3 bases from V and 7 bases from J, with 15 bases between. The CDR3 is made up of 15 amino acids. Germline V CDR1 and CDR2: MGHRA, YSYEKL. CDR3 DNA sequence: TGCGCCAGCAGCCATGTTTTCAACGTCTACGGGGAGCTGTTTTTT. Amino acid sequence: CASSHVFNVYGELFF.

The chain links TRBV28 to TRBJ2-7; perhaps D is TRBD1 or TRBD2 (5 bases each). V lost 7 bases, J lost 5 bases, and 15 bases lay in between. This CDR3 has 13 amino acids. Germline V gene data show CDR1 as MDHEN and CDR2 as SYDVKM. The CDR3 nucleotides are TGTGCCAGCACCTCGAAGGGGAGAAACGAGCAGTACTTC. It translates to CASTSKGRNEQYF.

CDR3 sequence: CASSVLTGTGANVLTF. The CDR3 coding sequence is TGTGCCAGCAGCGTCCTGACAGGGACTGGGGCCAACGTCCTGACTTTC. The V gene is TRBV9, the J gene TRBJ2-6; 7 bases align to TRBD1. The CDR3 has 16 amino acids. The V segment lost 2 bases and the J segment 2 bases; nucleotides outside the gene matches: 4. Germline CDR1 and CDR2: SGDLS and YYNGEE. The whole variable domain, filled in from reference TRBV9 and TRBJ2-6, reads DSGVTQTPKHLITATGQRVTLRCSPRSGDLSVYWYQQSLDQGLQFLIQYYNGEERAKGNILERFSAQQFPDLHSELNLSSLELGDSALYFCASSVLTGTGANVLTFGAGSRLTVL.

The chain uses TRBV2 and TRBJ1-5; a possible D gene is TRBD1 (5 bases). The germline CDR1 and CDR2 sequences are SNHLY and FYNNEI. CDR3 length: 18 amino acids. V shed 0 bases and J shed 0 bases, with 15 bases lying between them. The CDR3 here is CASSEALGGVDSNQPQHF. The CDR3, as DNA: TGTGCCAGCAGTGAAGCGCTTGGGGGTGTGGATAGCAATCAGCCCCAGCATTTT.

The chain employs TRBV12-3 or TRBV12-4 and TRBJ1-1; no reliable D call. The CDR3 has 13 residues. V gave up 0 bases and J gave up 8 bases, with 10 bases separating them. The DNA for the CDR3 is TGTGCCAGCAGTTTAGCTGGGCCGGGCGAAGCTTTCTTT. It codes for CASSLAGPGEAFF.

The CDR3 protein is CASSPPGGSQPQHF. In nucleotides, the CDR3 is TGTGCCAGCAGCCCCCCGGGGGGATCTCAGCCCCAGCATTTT. This chain links TRBV6-2 or TRBV6-3 with TRBJ1-5, with a possible D match to TRBD1 (5 bases). The CDR3 consists of 14 residues. CDR1 is MNHEY, CDR2 SVGEGT, per germline. Trimming removed 6 bases from V and 6 bases from J, with 15 bases in between.

The CDR3 loop is CASSPRGTGYGYTF. CDR3 nucleotide sequence: TGTGCCAGCAGCCCGCGGGGTACTGGCTATGGCTACACCTTC. V is TRBV7-9 and J is TRBJ1-2; no clear D. CDR3 length: 14 residues. Germline V gene sequence: CDR1 SEHNR, CDR2 FQNEAQ (reference sequence). V lost 5 bases and J lost 4, with 14 bases in between.

The rearrangement links TRBV7-9 to TRBJ1-1; 7 nucleotides agree with TRBD1. CDR3 length: 16 residues. Germline V gene data show CDR1 as SEHNR and CDR2 as FQNEAQ (reference sequence). With V trimmed by 5 bases and J by 5 bases, 14 bases remained unmatched. The CDR3 region is CASSHVISGGLTEAFF. CDR3 DNA sequence: TGTGCCAGCAGCCACGTAATCTCAGGGGGGCTAACTGAAGCTTTCTTT.

The V and J genes are TRBV19 and TRBJ1-1, with a tentative D call TRBD1 (6 bases). The CDR3 is 14 amino acids. The germline V and J ends were trimmed by 11 bases and 5 bases, with 21 bases remaining between them. Germline CDR1 LNHDA, CDR2 SQIVND (reference sequence). The CDR3 coding sequence is TGTGCCTCGTGGGGGGCGATCGTCGGGACTGAAGCTTTCTTT. Its protein is CASWGAIVGTEAFF.

The rearrangement uses TRBV7-2 and TRBJ1-1, with 10 positions matching TRBD1. With V trimmed by 2 bases and J by 0 bases, 9 bases remained unmatched. Germline values: CDR1 SGHTA, CDR2 FQGNSA. The length of the CDR3 is 18 residues. The CDR3 nucleotides read TGTGCCAGCAGCTTAAGGGCCGGGACAGGGGACCTGAACACTGAAGCTTTCTTT. Its translation: CASSLRAGTGDLNTEAFF. The complete variable domain, with remaining parts taken from reference TRBV7-2 and TRBJ1-1, reads GAGVSQSPSNKVTEKGKDVELRCDPISGHTALYWYRQSLGQGLEFLIYFQGNSAPDKSGLPSDRFSAERTGGSVSTLTIQRTQQEDSAVYLCASSLRAGTGDLNTEAFFGQGTRLTVV.

The V call is TRBV9, the J call TRBJ2-1, with 8 bases fitting TRBD2. J gave up 2 bases and V 0 bases, and 1 base lay outside the gene matches. The CDR3 totals 15 residues. The germline V gene has CDR1 SGDLS and CDR2 YYNGEE. CDR3 sequence (DNA): TGTGCCAGCAGCGTAGCGCGGGGGGCCTACAATGAGCAGTTCTTC. Translating it yields CASSVARGAYNEQFF.